This TCR beta chain appears in the sequencing data of a study of cytomegalovirus exposure and HLA in healthy donors. PCR primers comprised 60 Vbeta and 13 Jbeta primers. Sequenced by immunoSEQ multiplex PCR; TCRdb stores in-frame clones only, minus some. Of about 210,000 clones detected, approximately 80% appear once; the ten largest clones hold approximately 2.8%. The CDR3 totals 13 residues. Trimming removed 3 bases from V and 8 bases from J, with 13 bases in between. CDR1 MNHEY and CDR2 SMNVEV come from the germline V gene (reference sequence). This receptor was taken from a man younger than 45 in good health and CMV-seronegative. The chain has TRBV27 and TRBJ1-2, with D possibly being TRBD1 (5 bases). What was sequenced was PBMCs. In nucleotides, the CDR3 is TGTGCCAGCAGTTTGTTGCAGGGATGGGGCTACACCTTC. Translated, it gives CASSLLQGWGYTF.